The 9 T cell receptor beta chains below all came from one sample that was sequenced in a study of cytomegalovirus exposure and HLA in healthy donors. It was with 60 Vbeta and 13 Jbeta primers that the PCR ran. Produced via immunoSEQ multiplex PCR; TCRdb's table is partial and in-frame only. The data show some 100,000 clones, roughly 70% seen once. Sequencing used PBMCs. These receptors originate from a woman aged 18-29 years in good health and CMV-seropositive.

In nucleotides, the CDR3 is TGTGCCTGGGCCTTGCATACAGCTGGAAACACCATATATTTT. This encodes CAWALHTAGNTIYF. V gene TRBV30 combines with J gene TRBJ1-3; D is uncertain. V lost 5 bases and J lost 2, with 13 bases in between. The germline CDR1 and CDR2 sequences are GTSNPN and SVGIG (reference sequence). CDR3 length equals 14 residues.

This chain connects TRBV14 to TRBJ2-5; 7 nucleotides agree with TRBD1. The J call may be in error: the DNA end matches TRBJ2-7 better. The CDR3 length is 18 residues. Per the germline V gene, CDR1 is SGHDN and CDR2 is FVKESK. The CDR3 sequence is CASSQDQGSQGDSYEQYF. CDR3 in DNA: TGTGCCAGCAGCCAAGATCAGGGGTCTCAGGGGGACTCCTACGAGCAGTACTTC.

V and J are TRBV30 and TRBJ2-5; TRBD2 aligns across 10 bases. This CDR3 has 15 amino acids. Germline CDR1 is GTSNPN and CDR2 is SVGIG (reference sequence). J lost 4 bases, V lost 0 bases, and 5 bases had no gene match. The CDR3 region has the DNA TGTGCCTGGAGTGTCGGGGTAGCGGGAGGAGAGACCCAGTACTTC. This translates into CAWSVGVAGGETQYF. Using reference TRBV30 and TRBJ2-5 for the parts outside the CDR3, the full variable domain is SQTIHQWPATLVQPVGSPLSLECTVEGTSNPNLYWYRQAAGRGLQLLFYSVGIGQISSEVPQNLSASRPQDRQFILSSKKLLLSDSGFYLCAWSVGVAGGETQYFGPGTRLLVL.

The rearrangement links TRBV7-3 to TRBJ1-1; TRBD1 might be the D (5 bases). The germline V gene encodes CDR1 SGHTA and CDR2 FQGTGA. V shed 6 bases and J shed 0 bases, with 8 bases lying between them. This CDR3 has 13 amino acids. The chain's CDR3 is CASSRQMNTEAFF. DNA of the CDR3: TGTGCCAGCAGTCGACAGATGAACACTGAAGCTTTCTTT.

V is TRBV11-2 and J is TRBJ2-5; weak D call: TRBD1 (5 bases). The CDR3 is 16 amino acids. Trimming removed 4 bases from V and 4 bases from J, with 19 bases in between. Germline V gene sequence: CDR1 SGHAT, CDR2 FQNNGV. The CDR3 DNA is TGTGCCAGCAGCTCCCTGTTGGGCAGGGTGGGAGAGACCCAGTACTTC. Amino acids: CASSSLLGRVGETQYF.

This clone was seen a handful of times. The chain couples TRBV5-6 to TRBJ2-5, with 12 bases fitting TRBD2. CDR1 SGHDT and CDR2 YYEEEE come from the germline V gene. CDR3 length equals 13 residues. The V segment lost 0 bases and the J segment 12 bases; nucleotides outside the gene matches: 3. This CDR3 is CASSLGTSGIEYF. The CDR3 coding sequence is TGTGCCAGCAGCTTGGGGACTAGCGGGATTGAGTACTTC.

This sequence joins TRBV7-9 and TRBJ2-3; TRBD2 aligns across 10 bases. J lost 6 bases, V lost 4 bases, and 13 bases had no gene match. Germline CDR1 SEHNR, CDR2 FQNEAQ (reference sequence). CDR3 length equals 17 residues. CDR3 region: CASSSALAGEVSDTQYF. As DNA, the CDR3 is TGTGCCAGCAGCTCTGCCCTAGCGGGAGAGGTATCCGATACGCAGTATTTT.

This chain connects TRBV4-3 to TRBJ2-3; 7 nucleotides line up with TRBD1. This CDR3 is 16 amino acids long. Trimming cost V 1 base and J 2 bases; bases outside gene matches: 6. CDR1 LGHNA and CDR2 YSLEER come from the germline V gene. The CDR3 DNA reads as TGCGCCAGCAGCCAAGCCCTGACAGGGATCACAGATACGCAGTATTTT. Translated: CASSQALTGITDTQYF.

This clone was recorded a few times. This rearrangement joins TRBV15 to TRBJ2-6; 8 nucleotides agree with TRBD1. Per germline, CDR1 LNHNV and CDR2 YYDKDF (reference sequence). The J segment lost 4 bases and the V segment lost 5 bases, leaving 10 bases of the junction unmatched. The CDR3 length is 17 residues. CDR3 amino acids: CATSGPWTGPGANVLTF. The CDR3 coding sequence is TGTGCCACCAGCGGCCCCTGGACAGGGCCCGGGGCCAACGTCCTGACTTTC.